This T cell receptor beta chain was sequenced in a study of Ad26.COV2.S vaccination and SARS-CoV-2 variants. Study background: By the intramuscular route, Ad26.COV2.S was given once, or twice 56 days apart.

The method was immunoSEQ multiplex PCR; TCRdb's version includes in-frame clones alone and lacks a portion of them. Of 350,000 to 500,000 clones in the sample, 90% were seen once. On this clone: Its matching antigen is unknown.

General study findings and limits: In vaccinated individuals, spike-specific CD8+ and CD4+ T cell responses reportedly displayed substantial breadth.

Regarding treatment: over 15 received Ad26.COV2.S at low or high dose, single or two shots; about 5 received placebo; per-sample allocation not given. Following the first vaccine or placebo injection, samples were taken on day 63. The sequence was collected from a person aged 18-65 years who received the Ad26.COV2.S COVID-19 vaccine or a placebo. Sample: peripheral blood, taken in a trial of Ad26.COV2.S vaccine versus placebo.

This chain's CDR3 is CASSFRAGELSKNTEAFF. CDR3 DNA: TGTGCCAGCAGTTTCCGAGCGGGGGAGTTATCAAAGAACACTGAAGCTTTCTTT. J is TRBJ1-1 and V is TRBV28; tentative D call: TRBD1 (5 bases). The V end lost 3 bases, the J end lost 1 base, and 21 bases lay between the germline ends. The CDR3 spans 18 residues. From germline, CDR1 is MDHEN and CDR2 SYDVKM.